A single sample is the source of the 8 T cell receptor beta chains below, sequenced in a study of CD8+CD57+ T cells in acquired aplastic anemia. Template material for TCR beta VDJ and CDR3 profiling consisted of genomic DNA. In TCRdb, the reads were re-called with MiXCR into one record per CDR3 protein. Found here are roughly 420,000 distinct CDR3 sequences, approximately 70% of them singletons; the top ten hold under 4.5%. Sequencing input: sorted CD4+, CD8+, or CD8+CD57+ T cells (not recorded which) from PBMCs. The source is a human donor in good health, serving as a control.

This clonotype showed up just a few times. This chain uses TRBV29-1 with TRBJ2-5; 7 nucleotides agree with TRBD2. The V gene's germline CDR1 is SQVTM and CDR2 ANQGSEA. The V gene end was trimmed by 5 bases and the J gene end by 5 bases; junction bases not matched to a gene: 2. The CDR3 has 11 residues. As DNA, the CDR3 is TGCAGCGTTCGGGGGGACGAGACCCAGTACTTC. Translation gives CSVRGDETQYF.

With regard to this clonotype: It is likely a read error, because the conserved phenylalanine at the end of the CDR3 is missing. Because the CDR3's place on the DNA is in doubt, the DNA is left out and the CDR3 is given as listed by TCRdb. The chain joins TRBV19 to TRBJ2-7. From germline, CDR1 is LNHDA and CDR2 SQIVND (reference sequence). The CDR3 is 13 amino acids in total, end residues counted. CDR3 residues: CASTLVGTGNTYY.

This chain uses TRBV2 with TRBJ2-7, with 10 bases lining up with TRBD1. The CDR3 sequence is 16 residues long. J lost 2 bases, V lost 5 bases, and 9 bases had no gene match. Looked up from germline, CDR1 is SNHLY and CDR2 is FYNNEI. The CDR3 is CASSQIPGQGTYEQYF. The CDR3, as DNA: TGTGCCAGCAGTCAAATACCGGGACAGGGGACCTACGAGCAGTACTTC.

This clonotype was detected only a few times. The chain links TRBV5-1 to TRBJ2-7; TRBD1 matches at 9 bases. Germline CDR1 SGHRS, CDR2 YFSETQ. V was clipped by 5 bases and J by 4 bases; unmatched bases: 4. CDR3 length: 13 residues. Here the CDR3 DNA reads TGCGCCAGCAGTCGGGGACAGGGATACGAGCAGTACTTC. Its translation: CASSRGQGYEQYF.

As for this clonotype: This could be a read error, since a much larger clone is one nucleotide away. The chain is built from TRBV11-2 and TRBJ2-3, with 9 bases that match TRBD2. The CDR3 length is 15 residues. Trimming cost V 5 bases and J 5 bases; bases outside gene matches: 8. Germline V gene lookup returns CDR1 SGHAT and CDR2 FQNNGV. The CDR3, as DNA: TGTGCCAGCAGCGTGGCTAGCGGGGCGCAAGATACGCAGTATTTT. Translating it yields CASSVASGAQDTQYF.

In this sample, this clonotype turned up many times. V usage is TRBV20-1 and J usage is TRBJ1-2, with 7 bases matching TRBD1. From germline, CDR1 is DFQATT and CDR2 SNEGSKA (reference sequence). There are 16 residues in the CDR3. V dropped 5 bases and J dropped 1; count of bases not matched to a gene: 13. The CDR3 loop reads CSAPPAGGYVNYGYTF. DNA of the CDR3: TGCAGTGCTCCCCCGGCAGGGGGATATGTTAACTATGGCTACACCTTC.

This clonotype was detected many times. The J gene is TRBJ2-3, the V gene TRBV13; 14 bases are a match to TRBD2. From germline, CDR1 is PRHDT and CDR2 FYEKMQ (reference sequence). The CDR3 has 18 amino acids. J lost 2 bases, V lost 5 bases, and 9 bases had no gene match. The CDR3: CASSAQRLAGGPTDTQYF. The CDR3 DNA reads as TGTGCCAGCAGCGCCCAACGACTAGCGGGGGGGCCCACAGATACGCAGTATTTT. The variable domain in full, completed from reference TRBV13 and TRBJ2-3, reads AAGVIQSPRHLIKEKRETATLKCYPIPRHDTVYWYQQGPGQDPQFLISFYEKMQSDKGSIPDRFSAQQFSDYHSELNMSSLELGDSALYFCASSAQRLAGGPTDTQYFGPGTRLTVL.

The rearrangement uses TRBV19 and TRBJ1-1, with a possible D match to TRBD1 (5 bases). This CDR3 contains 13 residues. V was trimmed by 6 bases and J by 2 bases, leaving 10 bases between them. The germline V gene has CDR1 LNHDA and CDR2 SQIVND (reference sequence). CDR3 sequence: CASRLTANTEAFF. DNA of the CDR3: TGTGCCAGTAGGTTGACAGCCAACACTGAAGCTTTCTTT.